Following are 22 T cell receptor beta chains from one sample sequenced in a study of CD8+CD57+ T cells in acquired aplastic anemia. Genomic DNA, serving as template, underwent TCR beta VDJ and CDR3 profiling. TCRdb reanalysed the reads using MiXCR and keeps one entry per CDR3 protein. The table records about 110,000 distinct CDR3 sequences, approximately 49% of them present only once. The sample taken for sequencing was sorted CD4+, CD8+, or CD8+CD57+ T cells (not recorded which) from PBMCs. These receptors were obtained from a human donor in good health, serving as a control.

On this clonotype: A junction end diverges from the germline sequence, so it may reflect a read error. V gene TRBV5-6 combines with J gene TRBJ1-1; TRBD1 matches at 8 bases. CDR1 is SGHDT, CDR2 YYEEEE, per germline. The CDR3 has 13 amino acids. The chain's CDR3 is CASSLDRDTEAFF. CDR3 nucleotides: TGTGCCAGCAGTTTGGACAGGGACACTGAAGCTTTCTTT.

In this sample, this clonotype turned up once. The chain uses TRBV10-3 and TRBJ2-7, with 8 bases lining up with TRBD1. Trimming took 10 bases from V and 5 from J; bases not matched to a gene: 10. This CDR3 has 13 amino acids. The germline gives CDR1 ENHRY, CDR2 SYGVKD. The CDR3 DNA reads as TGTGCCAGCAGGAGGGACAGGATTCACGAGCAGTACTTC. This translates into CASRRDRIHEQYF.

The chain links TRBV11-1 to TRBJ2-3; 7 nucleotides agree with TRBD2. CDR1 is SGHAT and CDR2 is FQDESV in the germline V gene (reference sequence). The V segment lost 4 bases and the J segment 4 bases; nucleotides outside the gene matches: 8. The CDR3 covers 15 residues. As DNA, the CDR3 is TGTGCCAGCAGCTCTCGGGAGGCGGACGCAGATACGCAGTATTTT. Its translation is CASSSREADADTQYF.

V usage is TRBV7-3 and J usage is TRBJ2-3; a possible D gene is TRBD1 (5 bases). This CDR3 spans 15 amino acids. CDR1 is SGHTA, CDR2 FQGTGA, per germline. Trimming removed 8 bases at V and 4 bases at J, with 19 bases between. The CDR3 sequence is CASLASAGKADTQYF. CDR3 coding DNA: TGTGCCAGCCTCGCGTCGGCAGGGAAAGCAGATACGCAGTATTTT.

The chain couples TRBV15 to TRBJ1-5, with D perhaps matching TRBD1 (5 bases). Germline-derived CDR1 and CDR2 are LNHNV and YYDKDF (reference sequence). There are 14 residues in the CDR3. V was clipped by 0 bases and J by 8 bases, with 11 bases between them. CDR3 in amino acids: CATSRDGGPKPQHF. The DNA of the CDR3 is TGTGCCACCAGCAGAGATGGGGGTCCGAAGCCCCAGCATTTT.

This clonotype was seen at least ten times. The V and J genes are TRBV4-1 and TRBJ1-5, with D possibly being TRBD1 (5 bases). Germline loops: CDR1 MGHRA, CDR2 YSYEKL. This CDR3 has 14 amino acids. Trimming took off 0 bases at V and 7 bases at J, with 10 bases between the two ends. The CDR3 coding sequence is TGCGCCAGCAGCCAAGATGAGGGGAACCAGCCCCAGCATTTT. Amino acids: CASSQDEGNQPQHF.

This clonotype has ten or more counts. The rearrangement links TRBV20-1 to TRBJ2-2; 8 bases align to TRBD1. Germline V gene data show CDR1 as DFQATT and CDR2 as SNEGSKA (reference sequence). The CDR3 runs 15 residues. V was clipped by 6 bases and J by 4 bases; unmatched bases: 10. CDR3: CSALGQAPRTGELFF. The CDR3 nucleotides are TGCAGTGCCCTGGGACAGGCCCCGCGCACCGGGGAGCTGTTTTTT.

V usage is TRBV4-2 and J usage is TRBJ2-7, with 9 positions matching TRBD2. V was clipped by 0 bases and J by 4 bases; unmatched bases: 10. The CDR3 runs to 17 residues. Per germline, CDR1 LGHNA and CDR2 YNFKEQ. The CDR3 protein is CASSQDPASGATYEQYF. The CDR3 DNA reads TGTGCCAGCAGCCAAGATCCCGCTAGCGGGGCTACATACGAGCAGTACTTC.

This clonotype was recorded only once. Lacking the conserved final phenylalanine or tryptophan, this CDR3 likely reflects a read error. This rearrangement joins TRBV15 to TRBJ2-7; D ambiguous. This CDR3 is 14 amino acids long. In germline, CDR1 is LNHNV, CDR2 YYDKDF (reference sequence). Trimming took 1 base from V and 6 from J, leaving 13 bases between them. The CDR3, as DNA: TGTGCCACCAGCAGAGGGTCATCGGTAGGCGAGCAGTACCTC. This codes for CATSRGSSVGEQYL.

The rearrangement links TRBV2 to TRBJ1-6, with TRBD1 as a possible D gene (6 bases). The CDR3 consists of 14 residues. CDR1 SNHLY and CDR2 FYNNEI come from the germline V gene. V lost 7 bases to trimming and J lost 4 bases, with 11 bases between them. The CDR3 spells CASTLRGYNSPLHF. The DNA of the CDR3 is TGTGCCAGCACCCTCAGGGGTTATAATTCACCCCTCCACTTT.

The rearrangement links TRBV19 to TRBJ2-3; D uncertain. CDR1 LNHDA and CDR2 SQIVND come from the germline V gene (reference sequence). This CDR3 comprises 11 residues. V lost 7 bases to trimming and J lost 0 bases, with 2 bases between them. The CDR3 sequence: CASKSTDTQYF. CDR3 DNA: TGTGCCAGTAAGAGCACAGATACGCAGTATTTT.

CDR3 sequence reads: CASSWTSGGYGAYEQYF. The CDR3 bases are TGTGCCAGCAGCTGGACTAGCGGGGGGTACGGGGCCTACGAGCAGTACTTC. The chain joins TRBV11-2 to TRBJ2-7, with 14 bases identical to TRBD2. The CDR3 sequence is 17 residues long. From germline, CDR1 is SGHAT and CDR2 FQNNGV. The V segment lost 4 bases and the J segment 2 bases; nucleotides outside the gene matches: 7. Filled out from reference TRBV11-2 and TRBJ2-7, the complete variable domain reads EAGVAQSPRYKIIEKRQSVAFWCNPISGHATLYWYQQILGQGPKLLIQFQNNGVVDDSQLPKDRFSAERLKGVDSTLKIQPAKLEDSAVYLCASSWTSGGYGAYEQYFGPGTRLTVT.

V is TRBV11-2 and J is TRBJ2-3; 9 nucleotides match TRBD2. Germline V gene lookup returns CDR1 SGHAT and CDR2 FQNNGV. The length of the CDR3 is 15 residues. The J segment lost 2 bases and the V segment lost 2 bases, leaving 2 bases of the junction unmatched. CDR3 residues: CASSLSGGTTDTQYF. The CDR3 nucleotides are TGTGCCAGCAGCTTAAGCGGGGGGACCACAGATACGCAGTATTTT.

This clonotype was seen just once. V is TRBV5-1 and J is TRBJ2-7, with 11 bases aligning to TRBD1. The V gene end was trimmed by 4 bases and the J gene end by 3 bases; junction bases not matched to a gene: 6. This CDR3 is built from 15 residues. The germline V gene encodes CDR1 SGHRS and CDR2 YFSETQ. The CDR3 DNA is TGCGCCAGCAGCGCGGACAGGGGGCTTGGCTACGAGCAGTACTTC. It specifies CASSADRGLGYEQYF.

The chain has TRBV30 and TRBJ2-1; 7 bases agree with TRBD1. This CDR3 region has 13 residues. CDR1 and CDR2 (germline): GTSNPN, SVGIG (reference sequence). Losses at the gene ends were 8 bases for V and 3 bases for J; bases not matched to a gene: 7. This CDR3 is CARSGQSYNEQFF. The CDR3 region has the DNA TGTGCCCGATCGGGACAGAGCTACAATGAGCAGTTCTTC.

The chain combines TRBV29-1 with TRBJ1-2; no definite D call. The CDR3 is 13 residues long. With 4 bases removed from V and 6 bases from J, the gap between germline ends came to 15 bases. The germline gives CDR1 SQVTM, CDR2 ANQGSEA. The CDR3 coding sequence is TGCAGCGTTGGAGTCAACGATGGGGATGGCTACACCTTC. It codes for CSVGVNDGDGYTF.

This clonotype was recorded many times. The chain is built from TRBV5-4 and TRBJ2-1, with no clear D. Per the germline V gene, CDR1 is SGHNT and CDR2 is YYREEE (reference sequence). This CDR3 has 12 amino acids. Trimming took 4 bases from V and 9 from J, leaving 11 bases between them. Written as DNA, the CDR3 is TGTGCCAGCAGCGGGCGGACGGGTGAGCAGTTCTTC. This translates into CASSGRTGEQFF.

There are a few counts of this clonotype. This chain connects TRBV27 to TRBJ2-1, with 12 bases fitting TRBD2. This CDR3 is built from 15 residues. Germline loops: CDR1 MNHEY, CDR2 SMNVEV (reference sequence). J gave up 7 bases and V 7 bases, and 8 bases lay outside the gene matches. As DNA, the CDR3 is TGTGCCAGCACCTTACTAGCGGGGGGCCTTAATGAGCAGTTCTTC. Its translation is CASTLLAGGLNEQFF.

This clonotype was counted between two and nine times. CDR3 coding DNA: TGCAGTGCTAGAGATTGGTCCAGCAATCAGCCCCAGCATTTT. It specifies CSARDWSSNQPQHF. The chain has TRBV20-1 and TRBJ1-5; D not certain. Germline lookup yields CDR1 DFQATT and CDR2 SNEGSKA (reference sequence). This CDR3 is 14 amino acids long. Trimming shortened V by 0 bases and J by 1 base, and 7 bases separated the two germline ends.

This chain uses TRBV10-2 with TRBJ2-2, with D maybe TRBD1 (5 bases). Germline V gene data show CDR1 as WSHSY and CDR2 as SAAADI. This CDR3 is 12 amino acids long. V lost 7 bases and J lost 6, with 9 bases in between. The CDR3 spells CASTGNSGELFF. In nucleotides, the CDR3 is TGCGCCAGCACAGGGAATTCCGGGGAGCTGTTTTTT.

The rearrangement links TRBV15 to TRBJ1-1; D not resolved. The CDR3 runs 14 residues. Looked up from germline, CDR1 is LNHNV and CDR2 is YYDKDF (reference sequence). The ends were cut back, 3 bases at V and 0 bases at J, with 8 bases in the middle. The CDR3 here is CATSRDPLNTEAFF. The CDR3 DNA follows: TGTGCCACCAGCAGGGACCCATTGAACACTGAAGCTTTCTTT.

The chain carries TRBV19 and TRBJ2-7, with 9 positions matching TRBD1. In germline, CDR1 is LNHDA, CDR2 SQIVND (reference sequence). V lost 7 bases, J lost 4 bases, and 5 bases stayed unmatched. The CDR3 is made up of 13 amino acids. Here the CDR3 reads CASMEGQGYEQYF. The CDR3 nucleotides read TGTGCCAGTATGGAGGGACAGGGTTACGAGCAGTACTTC.